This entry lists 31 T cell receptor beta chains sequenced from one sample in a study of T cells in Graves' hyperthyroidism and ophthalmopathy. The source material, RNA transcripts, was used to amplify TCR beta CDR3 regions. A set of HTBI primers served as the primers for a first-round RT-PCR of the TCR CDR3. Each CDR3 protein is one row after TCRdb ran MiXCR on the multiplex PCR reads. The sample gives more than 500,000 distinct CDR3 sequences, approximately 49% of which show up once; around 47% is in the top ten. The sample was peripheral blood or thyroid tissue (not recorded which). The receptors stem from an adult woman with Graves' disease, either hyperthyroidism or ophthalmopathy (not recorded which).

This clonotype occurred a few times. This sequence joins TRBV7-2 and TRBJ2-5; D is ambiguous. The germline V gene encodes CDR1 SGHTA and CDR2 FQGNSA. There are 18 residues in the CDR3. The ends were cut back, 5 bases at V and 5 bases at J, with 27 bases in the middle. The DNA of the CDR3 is TGTGCCAGCAGCGCCCCGAGGACCTTGCCCAGGCCATTGGAGACCCAGTACTTC. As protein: CASSAPRTLPRPLETQYF.

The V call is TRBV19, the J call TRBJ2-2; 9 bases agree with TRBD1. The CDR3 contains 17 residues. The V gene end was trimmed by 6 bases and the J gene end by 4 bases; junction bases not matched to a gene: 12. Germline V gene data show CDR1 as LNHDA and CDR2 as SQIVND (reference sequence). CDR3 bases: TGTGCCAGTAGCCTTTCACCGGGACAGGGTGTCACCGGGGAGCTGTTTTTT. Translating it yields CASSLSPGQGVTGELFF.

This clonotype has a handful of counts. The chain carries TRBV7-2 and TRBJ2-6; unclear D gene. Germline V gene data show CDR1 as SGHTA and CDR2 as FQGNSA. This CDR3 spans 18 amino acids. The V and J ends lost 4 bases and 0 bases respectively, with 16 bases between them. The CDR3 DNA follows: TGTGCCAGCAGCTGGAACTGGGGTCAAGTCTCTGGGGCCAACGTCCTGACTTTC. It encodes CASSWNWGQVSGANVLTF.

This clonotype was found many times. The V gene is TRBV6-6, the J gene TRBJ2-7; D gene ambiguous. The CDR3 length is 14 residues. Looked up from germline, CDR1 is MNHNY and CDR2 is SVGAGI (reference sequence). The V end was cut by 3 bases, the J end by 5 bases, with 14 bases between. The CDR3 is CASSYLRAENEQYF. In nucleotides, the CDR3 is TGTGCCAGCAGTTATCTCCGTGCAGAGAACGAGCAGTACTTC.

CDR3 sequence reads: CASHPGTAGATIYF. The CDR3 nucleotides are TGTGCCAGCCACCCTGGGACAGCGGGGGCCACCATATATTTT. The chain is built from TRBV18 and TRBJ1-3; 7 positions agree with TRBD1. CDR1 KGHSH and CDR2 LQKENI come from the germline V gene. The CDR3 extends over 14 amino acids. After removal of 8 bases from V and 9 bases from J, the junction contained 13 bases not matched to a gene.

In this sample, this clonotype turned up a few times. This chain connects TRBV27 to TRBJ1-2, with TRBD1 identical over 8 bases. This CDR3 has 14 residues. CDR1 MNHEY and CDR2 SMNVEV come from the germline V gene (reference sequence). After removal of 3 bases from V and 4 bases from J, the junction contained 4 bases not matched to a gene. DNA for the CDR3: TGTGCCAGCAGTTTTGACAGGGGCCGCTATGGCTACACCTTC. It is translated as CASSFDRGRYGYTF.

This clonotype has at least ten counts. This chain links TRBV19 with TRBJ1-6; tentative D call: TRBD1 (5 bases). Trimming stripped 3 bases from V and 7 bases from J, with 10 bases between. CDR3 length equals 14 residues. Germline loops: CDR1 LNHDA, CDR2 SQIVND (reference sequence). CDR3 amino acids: CASSIPTENSPLHF. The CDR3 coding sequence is TGTGCCAGTAGTATCCCGACAGAGAATTCACCCCTCCACTTT.

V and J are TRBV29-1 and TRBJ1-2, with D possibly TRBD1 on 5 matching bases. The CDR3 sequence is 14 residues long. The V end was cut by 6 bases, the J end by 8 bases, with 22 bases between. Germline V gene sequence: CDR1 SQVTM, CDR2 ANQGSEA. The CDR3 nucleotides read TGCAGCGTGAGTCCCGGGACCCAAAGGCACGGCTACACCTTC. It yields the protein CSVSPGTQRHGYTF.

The CDR3 bases are TGTGCCAGCAGACTTAAAGGACACTCTTTCCTAACCCACGGCTACACCTTC. This translates into CASRLKGHSFLTHGYTF. The chain recombines TRBV7-9 with TRBJ1-2; possible D gene TRBD1, 5 bases. Germline lookup yields CDR1 SEHNR and CDR2 FQNEAQ (reference sequence). The V and J ends lost 6 bases and 8 bases respectively, with 28 bases between them. This CDR3 spans 17 amino acids.

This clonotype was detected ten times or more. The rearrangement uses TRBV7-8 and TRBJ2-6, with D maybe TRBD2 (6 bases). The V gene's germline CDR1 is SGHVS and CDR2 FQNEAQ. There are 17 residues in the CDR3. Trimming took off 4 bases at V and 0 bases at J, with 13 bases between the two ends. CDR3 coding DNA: TGTGCCAGCAGCTCCCGGACTACCTACTCTGGGGCCAACGTCCTGACTTTC. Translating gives CASSSRTTYSGANVLTF.

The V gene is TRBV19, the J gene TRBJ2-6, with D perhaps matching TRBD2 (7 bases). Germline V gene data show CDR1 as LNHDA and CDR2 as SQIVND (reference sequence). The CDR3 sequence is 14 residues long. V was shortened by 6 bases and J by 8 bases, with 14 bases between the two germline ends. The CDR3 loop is CASRAMGGPNVLTF. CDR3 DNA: TGTGCCAGTAGAGCCATGGGGGGGCCCAACGTCCTGACTTTC.

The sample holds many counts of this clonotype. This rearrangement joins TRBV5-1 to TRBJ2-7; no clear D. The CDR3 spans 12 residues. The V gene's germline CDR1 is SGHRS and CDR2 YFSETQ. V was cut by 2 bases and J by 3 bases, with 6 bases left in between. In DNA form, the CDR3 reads TGCGCCAGCAGCTTCGGCAACTACGAGCAGTACTTC. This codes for CASSFGNYEQYF. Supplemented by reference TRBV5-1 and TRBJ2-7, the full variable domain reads KAGVTQTPRYLIKTRGQQVTLSCSPISGHRSVSWYQQTPGQGLQFLFEYFSETQRNKGNFPGRFSGRQFSNSRSEMNVSTLELGDSALYLCASSFGNYEQYFGPGTRLTVT.

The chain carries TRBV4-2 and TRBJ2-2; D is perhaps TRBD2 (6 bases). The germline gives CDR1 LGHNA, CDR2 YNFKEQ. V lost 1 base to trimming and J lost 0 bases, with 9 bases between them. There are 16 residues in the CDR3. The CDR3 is CASSQVPGANTGELFF. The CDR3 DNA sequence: TGTGCCAGCAGCCAAGTTCCGGGGGCGAACACCGGGGAGCTGTTTTTT.

CDR3 amino acids: CSRDGGEQYF. CDR3 nucleotide sequence: TGCAGCCGTGATGGGGGCGAGCAGTACTTC. This rearrangement joins TRBV29-1 to TRBJ2-7; D assignment may be TRBD1 or TRBD2 (5 bases each). The CDR3 loop spans 10 amino acids. Germline V CDR1 and CDR2: SQVTM, ANQGSEA. V was shortened by 8 bases and J by 6 bases, with 11 bases between the two germline ends.

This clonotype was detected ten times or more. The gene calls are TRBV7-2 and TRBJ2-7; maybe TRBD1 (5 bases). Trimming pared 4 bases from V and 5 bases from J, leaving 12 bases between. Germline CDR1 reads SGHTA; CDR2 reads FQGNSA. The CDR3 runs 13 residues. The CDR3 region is CASSSRVPHEQYF. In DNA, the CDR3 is TGTGCCAGCAGCTCCAGGGTTCCCCACGAGCAGTACTTC.

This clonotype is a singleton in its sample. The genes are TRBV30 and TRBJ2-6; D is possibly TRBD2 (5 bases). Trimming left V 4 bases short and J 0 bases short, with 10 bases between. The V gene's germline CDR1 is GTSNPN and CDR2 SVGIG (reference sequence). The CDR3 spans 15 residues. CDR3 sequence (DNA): TGTGCCTGGAATCCGGGGTCCTCTGGGGCCAACGTCCTGACTTTC. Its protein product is CAWNPGSSGANVLTF.

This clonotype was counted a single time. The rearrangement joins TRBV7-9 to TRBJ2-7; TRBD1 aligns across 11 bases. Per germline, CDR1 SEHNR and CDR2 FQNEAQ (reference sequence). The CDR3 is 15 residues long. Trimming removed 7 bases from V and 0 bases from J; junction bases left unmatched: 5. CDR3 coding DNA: TGTGCCAGCATGAGGGACAGGGGGATCTCCTACGAGCAGTACTTC. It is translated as CASMRDRGISYEQYF.

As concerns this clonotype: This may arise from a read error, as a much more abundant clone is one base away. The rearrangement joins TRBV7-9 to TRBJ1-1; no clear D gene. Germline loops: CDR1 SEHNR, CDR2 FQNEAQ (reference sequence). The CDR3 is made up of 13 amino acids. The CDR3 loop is CASSRDPNTGAFF. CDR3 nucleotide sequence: TGTGCCAGCAGCCGCGACCCGAACACTGGAGCTTTCTTT.

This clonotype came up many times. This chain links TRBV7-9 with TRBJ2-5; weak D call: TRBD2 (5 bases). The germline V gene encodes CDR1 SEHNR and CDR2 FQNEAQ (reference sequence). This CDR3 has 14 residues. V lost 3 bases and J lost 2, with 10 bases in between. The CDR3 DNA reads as TGTGCCAGCAGCTTCGGAGGAGGACAAGAGACCCAGTACTTC. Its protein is CASSFGGGQETQYF.

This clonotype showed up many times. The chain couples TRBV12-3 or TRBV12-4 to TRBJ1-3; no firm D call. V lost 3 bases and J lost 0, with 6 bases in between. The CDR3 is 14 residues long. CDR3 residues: CASSLAASGNTIYF. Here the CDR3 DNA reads TGTGCCAGCAGTTTGGCGGCCTCTGGAAACACCATATATTTT.

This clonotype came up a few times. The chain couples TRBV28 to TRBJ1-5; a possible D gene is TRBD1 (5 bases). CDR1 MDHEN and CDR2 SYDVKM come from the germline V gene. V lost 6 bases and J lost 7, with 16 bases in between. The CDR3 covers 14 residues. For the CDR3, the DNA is TGTGCCAGCAGGTGGGGGGGGTTCACGCAGCCCCAGCATTTT. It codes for CASRWGGFTQPQHF.

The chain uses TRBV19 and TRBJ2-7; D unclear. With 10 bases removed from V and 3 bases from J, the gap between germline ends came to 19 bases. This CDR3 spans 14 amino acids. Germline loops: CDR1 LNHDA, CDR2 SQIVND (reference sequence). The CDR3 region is CATSERNGNYEQYF. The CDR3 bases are TGTGCCACCAGTGAGAGGAATGGTAACTACGAGCAGTACTTC.

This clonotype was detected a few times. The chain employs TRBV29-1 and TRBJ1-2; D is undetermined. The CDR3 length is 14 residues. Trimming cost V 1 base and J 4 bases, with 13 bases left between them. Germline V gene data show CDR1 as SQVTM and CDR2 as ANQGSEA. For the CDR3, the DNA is TGCAGCGTTGAAGCCCTTGAGAGTCCCTATGGCTACACCTTC. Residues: CSVEALESPYGYTF.

CDR3 nucleotides: TGTGCCACCAGCAGGTACAACAATGAGCAGGGGCCGGTAACTGAAGCTTTCTTT. It codes for CATSRYNNEQGPVTEAFF. The genes are TRBV15 and TRBJ1-1, with D tentatively TRBD1 (6 bases). Germline CDR1 LNHNV, CDR2 YYDKDF (reference sequence). Trimming left V 3 bases short and J 5 bases short, with 25 bases between. The CDR3 covers 18 residues.

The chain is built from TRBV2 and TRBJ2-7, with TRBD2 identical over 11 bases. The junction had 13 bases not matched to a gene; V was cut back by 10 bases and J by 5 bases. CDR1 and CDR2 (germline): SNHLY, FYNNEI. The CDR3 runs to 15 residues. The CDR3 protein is CATNLLAGAPNEQYF. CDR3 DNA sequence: TGTGCCACCAATTTACTAGCGGGAGCGCCCAACGAGCAGTACTTC. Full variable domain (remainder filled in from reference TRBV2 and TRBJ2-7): EPEVTQTPSHQVTQMGQEVILRCVPISNHLYFYWYRQILGQKVEFLVSFYNNEISEKSEIFDDQFSVERPDGSNFTLKIRSTKLEDSAMYFCATNLLAGAPNEQYFGPGTRLTVT.

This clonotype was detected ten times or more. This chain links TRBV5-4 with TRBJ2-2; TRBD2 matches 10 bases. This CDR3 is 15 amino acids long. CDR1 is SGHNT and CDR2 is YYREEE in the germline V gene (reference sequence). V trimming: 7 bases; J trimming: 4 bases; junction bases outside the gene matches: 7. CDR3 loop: CASGLAAPGTGELFF. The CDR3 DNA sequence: TGTGCCAGCGGACTAGCGGCCCCGGGCACCGGGGAGCTGTTTTTT.

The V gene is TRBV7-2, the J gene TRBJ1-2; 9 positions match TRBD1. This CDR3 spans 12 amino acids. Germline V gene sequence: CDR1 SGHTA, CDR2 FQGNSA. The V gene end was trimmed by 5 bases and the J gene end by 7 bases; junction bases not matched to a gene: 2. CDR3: CASSLQGAGYTF. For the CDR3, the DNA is TGTGCCAGCAGCCTACAGGGGGCTGGCTACACCTTC.

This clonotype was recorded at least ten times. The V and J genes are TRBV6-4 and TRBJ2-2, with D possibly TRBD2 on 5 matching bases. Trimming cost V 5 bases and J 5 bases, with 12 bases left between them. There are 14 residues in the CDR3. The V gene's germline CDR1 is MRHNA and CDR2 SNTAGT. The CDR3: CASSYNPGTGELFF. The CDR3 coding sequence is TGTGCCAGCAGTTACAACCCGGGGACCGGGGAGCTGTTTTTT.

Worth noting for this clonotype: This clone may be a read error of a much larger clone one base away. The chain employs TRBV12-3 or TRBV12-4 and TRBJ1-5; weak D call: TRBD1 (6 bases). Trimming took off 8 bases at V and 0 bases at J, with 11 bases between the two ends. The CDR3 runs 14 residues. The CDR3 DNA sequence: TGTGCCAGCCGGGACATGGATAGCAATCAGCCCCAGCATTTT. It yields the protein CASRDMDSNQPQHF.

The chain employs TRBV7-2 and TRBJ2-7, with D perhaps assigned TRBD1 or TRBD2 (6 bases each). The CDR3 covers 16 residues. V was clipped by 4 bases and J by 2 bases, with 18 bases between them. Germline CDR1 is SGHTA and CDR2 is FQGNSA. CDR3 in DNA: TGTGCCAGCAGCTCCCGAAGTGGCGGGACACCCTACGAGCAGTACTTC. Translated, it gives CASSSRSGGTPYEQYF.

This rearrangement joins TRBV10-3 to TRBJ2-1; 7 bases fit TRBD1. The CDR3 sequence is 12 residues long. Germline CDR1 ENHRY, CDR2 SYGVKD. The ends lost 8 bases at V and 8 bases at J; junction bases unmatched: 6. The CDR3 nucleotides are TGTGCCATCGGAGACAGGGCTCATGAGCAGTTCTTC. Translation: CAIGDRAHEQFF.